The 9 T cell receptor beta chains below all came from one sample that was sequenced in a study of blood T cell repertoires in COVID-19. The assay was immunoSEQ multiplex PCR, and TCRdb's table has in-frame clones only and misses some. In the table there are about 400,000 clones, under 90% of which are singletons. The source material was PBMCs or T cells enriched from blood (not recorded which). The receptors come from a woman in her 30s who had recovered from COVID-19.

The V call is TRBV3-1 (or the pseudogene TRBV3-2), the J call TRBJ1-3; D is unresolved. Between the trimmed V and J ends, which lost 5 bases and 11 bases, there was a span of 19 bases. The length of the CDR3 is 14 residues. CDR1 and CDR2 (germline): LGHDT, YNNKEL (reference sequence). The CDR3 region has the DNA TGTGCCAGCAGCACCGGGTTCGCGGGTCGCTCCATATATTTT. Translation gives CASSTGFAGRSIYF.

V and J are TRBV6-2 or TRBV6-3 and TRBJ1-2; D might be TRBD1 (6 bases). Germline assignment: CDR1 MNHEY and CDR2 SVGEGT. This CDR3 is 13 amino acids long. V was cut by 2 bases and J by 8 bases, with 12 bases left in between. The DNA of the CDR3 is TGTGCCAGCAGTTACGTCGGGGGGCGAGGCTACACCTTC. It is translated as CASSYVGGRGYTF.

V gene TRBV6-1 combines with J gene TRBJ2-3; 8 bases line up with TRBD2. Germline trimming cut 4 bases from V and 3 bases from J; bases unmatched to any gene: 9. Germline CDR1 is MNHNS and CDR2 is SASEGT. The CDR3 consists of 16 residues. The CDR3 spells CASSVHSGAGTDTQYF. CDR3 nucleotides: TGTGCCAGCAGTGTTCATAGCGGGGCGGGGACAGATACGCAGTATTTT.

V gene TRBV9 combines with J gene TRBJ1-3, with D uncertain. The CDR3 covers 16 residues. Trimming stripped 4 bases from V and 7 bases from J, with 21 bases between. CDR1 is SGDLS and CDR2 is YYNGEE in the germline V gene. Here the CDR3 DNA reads TGTGCCAGCAGCCCGACCGTTGAGGGTTTGACGAACACCATATATTTT. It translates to CASSPTVEGLTNTIYF. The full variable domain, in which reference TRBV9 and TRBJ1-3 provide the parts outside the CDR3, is DSGVTQTPKHLITATGQRVTLRCSPRSGDLSVYWYQQSLDQGLQFLIQYYNGEERAKGNILERFSAQQFPDLHSELNLSSLELGDSALYFCASSPTVEGLTNTIYFGEGSWLTVV.

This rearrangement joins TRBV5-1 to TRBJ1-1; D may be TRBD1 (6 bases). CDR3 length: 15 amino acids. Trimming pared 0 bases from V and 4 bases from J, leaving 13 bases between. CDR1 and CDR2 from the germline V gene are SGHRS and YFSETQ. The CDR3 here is CASSLAHRDTTEAFF. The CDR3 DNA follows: TGCGCCAGCAGCTTGGCCCACAGGGATACCACTGAAGCTTTCTTT.

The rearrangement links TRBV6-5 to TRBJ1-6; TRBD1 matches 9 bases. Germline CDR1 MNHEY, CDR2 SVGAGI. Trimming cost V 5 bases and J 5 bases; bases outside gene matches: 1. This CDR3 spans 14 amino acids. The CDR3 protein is CASSRTGDNSPLHF. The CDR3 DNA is TGTGCCAGCAGTCGGACAGGGGATAATTCACCCCTCCACTTT.

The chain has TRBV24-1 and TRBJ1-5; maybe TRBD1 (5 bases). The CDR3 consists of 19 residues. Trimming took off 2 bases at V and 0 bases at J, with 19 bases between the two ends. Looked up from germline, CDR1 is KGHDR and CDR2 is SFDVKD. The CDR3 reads CATSDSKTATLYSNQPQHF. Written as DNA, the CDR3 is TGTGCCACCAGTGATTCTAAGACAGCAACCCTTTATAGCAATCAGCCCCAGCATTTT.

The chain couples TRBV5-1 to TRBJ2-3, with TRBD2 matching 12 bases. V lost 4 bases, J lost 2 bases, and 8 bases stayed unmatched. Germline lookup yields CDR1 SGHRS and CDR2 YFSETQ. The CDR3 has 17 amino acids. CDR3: CASSDPTSGGNTDTQYF. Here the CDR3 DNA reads TGCGCCAGCAGCGACCCGACTAGCGGGGGTAACACAGATACGCAGTATTTT.

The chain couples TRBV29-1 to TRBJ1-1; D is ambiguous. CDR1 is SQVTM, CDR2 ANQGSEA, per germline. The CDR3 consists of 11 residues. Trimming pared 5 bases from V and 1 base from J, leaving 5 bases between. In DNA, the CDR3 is TGCAGCGTTCTAGGGAACACTGAAGCTTTCTTT. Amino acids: CSVLGNTEAFF.